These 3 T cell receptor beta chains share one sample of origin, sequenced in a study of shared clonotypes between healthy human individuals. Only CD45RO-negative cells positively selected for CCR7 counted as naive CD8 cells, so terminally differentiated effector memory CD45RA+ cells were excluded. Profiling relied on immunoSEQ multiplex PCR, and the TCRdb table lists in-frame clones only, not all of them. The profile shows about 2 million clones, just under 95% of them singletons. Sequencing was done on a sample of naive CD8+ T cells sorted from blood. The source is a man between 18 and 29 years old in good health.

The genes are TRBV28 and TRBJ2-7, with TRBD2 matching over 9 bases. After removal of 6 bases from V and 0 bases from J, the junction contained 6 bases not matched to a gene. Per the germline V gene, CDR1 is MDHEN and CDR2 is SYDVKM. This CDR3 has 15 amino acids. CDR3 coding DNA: TGTGCCAGCAGAGATAGCGGGGGCCTCTCCTACGAGCAGTACTTC. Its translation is CASRDSGGLSYEQYF.

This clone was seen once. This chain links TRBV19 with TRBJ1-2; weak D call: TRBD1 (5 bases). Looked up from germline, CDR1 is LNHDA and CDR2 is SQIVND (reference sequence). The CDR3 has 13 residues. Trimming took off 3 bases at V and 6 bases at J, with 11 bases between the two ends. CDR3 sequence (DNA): TGTGCCAGTAGTATCGGGACCAGGGATGGCTACACCTTC. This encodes CASSIGTRDGYTF. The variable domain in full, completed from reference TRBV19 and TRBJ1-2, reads DGGITQSPKYLFRKEGQNVTLSCEQNLNHDAMYWYRQDPGQGLRLIYYSQIVNDFQKGDIAEGYSVSREKKESFPLTVTSAQKNPTAFYLCASSIGTRDGYTFGSGTRLTVV.

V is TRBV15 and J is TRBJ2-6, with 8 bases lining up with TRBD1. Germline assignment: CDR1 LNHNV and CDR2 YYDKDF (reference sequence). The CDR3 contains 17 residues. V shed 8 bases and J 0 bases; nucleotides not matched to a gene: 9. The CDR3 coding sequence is TGTGCCACCTGTCCAGGGGGCACCTTCTCTGGGGCCAACGTCCTGACTTTC. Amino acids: CATCPGGTFSGANVLTF.